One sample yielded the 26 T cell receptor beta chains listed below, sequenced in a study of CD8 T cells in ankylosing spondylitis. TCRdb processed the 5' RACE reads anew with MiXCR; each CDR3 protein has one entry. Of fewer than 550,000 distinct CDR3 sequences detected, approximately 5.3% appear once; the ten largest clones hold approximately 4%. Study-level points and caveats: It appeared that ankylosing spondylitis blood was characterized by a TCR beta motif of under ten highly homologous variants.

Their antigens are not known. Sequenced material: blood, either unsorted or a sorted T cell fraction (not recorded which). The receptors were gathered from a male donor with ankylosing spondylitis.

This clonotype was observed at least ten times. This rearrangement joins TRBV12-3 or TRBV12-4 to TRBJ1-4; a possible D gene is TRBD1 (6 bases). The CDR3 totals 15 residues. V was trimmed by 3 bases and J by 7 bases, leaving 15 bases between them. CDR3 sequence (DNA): TGTGCCAGCAGTTTGGCCGGGACAACGGGTGAAAAACTGTTTTTT. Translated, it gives CASSLAGTTGEKLFF.

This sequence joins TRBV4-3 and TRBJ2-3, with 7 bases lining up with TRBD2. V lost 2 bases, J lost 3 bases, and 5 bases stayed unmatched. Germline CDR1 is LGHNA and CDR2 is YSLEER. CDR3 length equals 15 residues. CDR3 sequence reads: CASSQFSRETDTQYF. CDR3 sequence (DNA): TGCGCCAGCAGCCAATTTTCGCGGGAGACAGATACGCAGTATTTT.

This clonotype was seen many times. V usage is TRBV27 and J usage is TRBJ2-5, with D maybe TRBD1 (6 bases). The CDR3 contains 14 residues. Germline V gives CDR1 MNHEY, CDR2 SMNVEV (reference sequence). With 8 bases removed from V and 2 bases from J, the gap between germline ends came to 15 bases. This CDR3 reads CASGVIGQQETQYF. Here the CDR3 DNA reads TGTGCCAGCGGGGTAATAGGACAGCAAGAGACCCAGTACTTC.

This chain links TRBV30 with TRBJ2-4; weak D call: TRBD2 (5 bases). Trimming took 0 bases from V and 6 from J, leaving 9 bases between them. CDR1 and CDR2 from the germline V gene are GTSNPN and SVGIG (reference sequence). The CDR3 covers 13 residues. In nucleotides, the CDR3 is TGTGCCTGGAGTGTAGTGGCGGGAAACATTCAGTACTTC. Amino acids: CAWSVVAGNIQYF.

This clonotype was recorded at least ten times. The CDR3 is CASSPRRTTGELFF. CDR3 DNA sequence: TGTGCCAGCAGCCCGAGGAGGACCACCGGGGAGCTGTTTTTT. The chain combines TRBV7-9 with TRBJ2-2; maybe TRBD2 (5 bases). Germline V gives CDR1 SEHNR, CDR2 FQNEAQ (reference sequence). The CDR3 runs to 14 residues. V dropped 5 bases and J dropped 4 bases, with 11 bases sitting between them. The full variable domain, its missing parts supplied by reference TRBV7-9 and TRBJ2-2, is DTGVSQNPRHKITKRGQNVTFRCDPISEHNRLYWYRQTLGQGPEFLTYFQNEAQLEKSRLLSDRFSAERPKGSFSTLEIQRTEQGDSAMYLCASSPRRTTGELFFGEGSRLTVL.

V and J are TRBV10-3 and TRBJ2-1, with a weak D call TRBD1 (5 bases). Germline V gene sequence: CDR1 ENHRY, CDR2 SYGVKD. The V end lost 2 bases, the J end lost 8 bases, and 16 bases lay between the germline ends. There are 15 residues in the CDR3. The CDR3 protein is CAISETKSQADEQFF. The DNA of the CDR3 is TGTGCCATCAGTGAGACGAAATCACAGGCCGATGAGCAGTTCTTC.

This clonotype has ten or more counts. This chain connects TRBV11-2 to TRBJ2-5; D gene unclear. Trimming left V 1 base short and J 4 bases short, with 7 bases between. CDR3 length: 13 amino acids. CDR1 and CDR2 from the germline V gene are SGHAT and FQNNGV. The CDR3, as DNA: TGTGCCAGCAGCTTAGTTCCCTCAGAGACCCAGTACTTC. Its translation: CASSLVPSETQYF. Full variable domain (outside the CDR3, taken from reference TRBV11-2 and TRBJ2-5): EAGVAQSPRYKIIEKRQSVAFWCNPISGHATLYWYQQILGQGPKLLIQFQNNGVVDDSQLPKDRFSAERLKGVDSTLKIQPAKLEDSAVYLCASSLVPSETQYFGPGTRLLVL.

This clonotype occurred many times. DNA for the CDR3: TGTGCCAGCAGCTTAGGATGGCAGGGCACTGTAGAGACCCAGTACTTC. Protein sequence: CASSLGWQGTVETQYF. The chain joins TRBV11-3 to TRBJ2-5, with D perhaps TRBD1 (5 bases). The CDR3 runs 16 residues. Germline-derived CDR1 and CDR2 are SGHNT and YENEEA. Trimming cost V 1 base and J 4 bases, with 16 bases left between them.

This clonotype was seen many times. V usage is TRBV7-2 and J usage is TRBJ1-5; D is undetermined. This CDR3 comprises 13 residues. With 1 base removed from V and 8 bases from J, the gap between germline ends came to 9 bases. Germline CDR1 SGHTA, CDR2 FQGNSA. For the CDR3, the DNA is TGTGCCAGCAGCTTAGGTGTCTGGGAGCCCCAGCATTTT. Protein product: CASSLGVWEPQHF.

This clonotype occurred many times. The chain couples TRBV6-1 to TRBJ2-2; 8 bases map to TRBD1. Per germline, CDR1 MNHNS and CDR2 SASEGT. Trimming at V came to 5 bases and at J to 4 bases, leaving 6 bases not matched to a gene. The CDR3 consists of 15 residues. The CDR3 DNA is TGTGCCAGCAGTCCTCGGACAGGGTCCACCGGGGAGCTGTTTTTT. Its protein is CASSPRTGSTGELFF.

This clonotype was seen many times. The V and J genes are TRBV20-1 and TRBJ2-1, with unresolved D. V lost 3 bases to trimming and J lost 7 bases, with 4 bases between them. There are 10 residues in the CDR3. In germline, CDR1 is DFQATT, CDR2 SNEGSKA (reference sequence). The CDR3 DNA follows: TGCAGTGCTAGTAGGAATGAGCAGTTCTTC. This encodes CSASRNEQFF.

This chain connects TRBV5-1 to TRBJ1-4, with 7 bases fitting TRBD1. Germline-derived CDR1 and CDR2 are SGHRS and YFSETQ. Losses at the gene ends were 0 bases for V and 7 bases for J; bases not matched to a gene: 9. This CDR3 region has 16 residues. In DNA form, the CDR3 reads TGCGCCAGCAGCTTGGCCCCTCAGGGGGGCGGTGAAAAACTGTTTTTT. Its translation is CASSLAPQGGGEKLFF.

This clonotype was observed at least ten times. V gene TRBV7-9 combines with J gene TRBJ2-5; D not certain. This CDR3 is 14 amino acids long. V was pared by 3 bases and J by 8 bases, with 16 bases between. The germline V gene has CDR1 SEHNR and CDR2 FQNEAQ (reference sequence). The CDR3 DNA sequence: TGTGCCAGCAGCTTCGCCCAGTTCAAGAGAACCCAGTACTTC. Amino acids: CASSFAQFKRTQYF. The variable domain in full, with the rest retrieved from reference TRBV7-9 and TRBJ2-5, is DTGVSQNPRHKITKRGQNVTFRCDPISEHNRLYWYRQTLGQGPEFLTYFQNEAQLEKSRLLSDRFSAERPKGSFSTLEIQRTEQGDSAMYLCASSFAQFKRTQYFGPGTRLLVL.

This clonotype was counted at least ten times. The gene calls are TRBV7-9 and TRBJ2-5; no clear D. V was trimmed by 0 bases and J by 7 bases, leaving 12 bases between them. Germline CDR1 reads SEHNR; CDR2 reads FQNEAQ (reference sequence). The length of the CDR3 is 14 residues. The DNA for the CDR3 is TGTGCCAGCAGCTTAGCCACGCCAGTAGGGACCCAGTACTTC. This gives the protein CASSLATPVGTQYF.

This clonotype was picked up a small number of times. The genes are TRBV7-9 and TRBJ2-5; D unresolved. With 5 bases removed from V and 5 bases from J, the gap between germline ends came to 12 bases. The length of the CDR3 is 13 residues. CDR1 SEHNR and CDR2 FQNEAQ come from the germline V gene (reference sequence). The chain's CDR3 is CASSISFSETQYF. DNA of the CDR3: TGTGCCAGCAGCATTAGCTTCTCGGAGACCCAGTACTTC.

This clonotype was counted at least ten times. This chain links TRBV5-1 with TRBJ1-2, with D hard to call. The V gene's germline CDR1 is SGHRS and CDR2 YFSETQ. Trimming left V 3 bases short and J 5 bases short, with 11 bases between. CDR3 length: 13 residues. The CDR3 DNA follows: TGCGCCAGCAGCTCAACTTTGGGATATGGCTACACCTTC. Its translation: CASSSTLGYGYTF. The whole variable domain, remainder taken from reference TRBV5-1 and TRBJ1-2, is KAGVTQTPRYLIKTRGQQVTLSCSPISGHRSVSWYQQTPGQGLQFLFEYFSETQRNKGNFPGRFSGRQFSNSRSEMNVSTLELGDSALYLCASSSTLGYGYTFGSGTRLTVV.

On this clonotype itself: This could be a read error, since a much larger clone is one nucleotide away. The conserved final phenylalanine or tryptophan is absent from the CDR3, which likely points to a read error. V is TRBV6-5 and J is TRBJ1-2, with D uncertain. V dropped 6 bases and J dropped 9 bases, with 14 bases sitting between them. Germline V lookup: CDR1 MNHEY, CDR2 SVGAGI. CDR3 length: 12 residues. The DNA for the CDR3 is TGTGCCAGCAGGAGAGGGCTCCGGAGCTACACCCTC. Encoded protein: CASRRGLRSYTL.

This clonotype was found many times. The CDR3 nucleotides read TGTGCCTGGACCCTTTTAAGGGACAGGGGGCACTACGAGCAGTACTTC. It codes for CAWTLLRDRGHYEQYF. V gene TRBV30 combines with J gene TRBJ2-7, with 12 bases that match TRBD1. J lost 3 bases, V lost 4 bases, and 10 bases had no gene match. In germline, CDR1 is GTSNPN, CDR2 SVGIG (reference sequence). The CDR3 is 16 residues long.

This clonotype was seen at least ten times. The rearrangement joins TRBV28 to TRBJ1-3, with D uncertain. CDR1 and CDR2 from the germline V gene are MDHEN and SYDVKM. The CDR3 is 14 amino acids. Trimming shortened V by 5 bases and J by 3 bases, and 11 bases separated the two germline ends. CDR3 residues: CASSLLSDGNTIYF. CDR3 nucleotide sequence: TGTGCCAGCAGTCTCCTCAGCGATGGAAACACCATATATTTT.

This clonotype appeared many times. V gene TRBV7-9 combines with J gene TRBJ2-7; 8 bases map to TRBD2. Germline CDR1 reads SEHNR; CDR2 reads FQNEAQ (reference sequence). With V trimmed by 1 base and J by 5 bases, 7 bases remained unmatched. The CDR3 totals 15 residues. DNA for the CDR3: TGTGCCAGCAGCTTAGTCAGCGGGGGTATCGACGAGCAGTACTTC. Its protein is CASSLVSGGIDEQYF.

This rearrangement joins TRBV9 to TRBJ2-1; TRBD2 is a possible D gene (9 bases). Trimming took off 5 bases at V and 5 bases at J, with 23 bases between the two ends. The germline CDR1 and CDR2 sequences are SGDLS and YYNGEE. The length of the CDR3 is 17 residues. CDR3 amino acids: CASSDRGGGAQNNEQFF. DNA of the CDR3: TGTGCCAGCAGTGACAGGGGCGGGGGGGCTCAGAACAATGAGCAGTTCTTC.

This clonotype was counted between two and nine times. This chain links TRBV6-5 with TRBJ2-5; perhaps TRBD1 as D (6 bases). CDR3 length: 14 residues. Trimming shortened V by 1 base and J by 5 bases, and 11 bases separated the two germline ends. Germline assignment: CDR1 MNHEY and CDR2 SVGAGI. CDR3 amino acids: CASSYFRGTETQYF. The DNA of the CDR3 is TGTGCCAGCAGTTACTTTAGGGGGACGGAGACCCAGTACTTC.

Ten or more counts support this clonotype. CDR3 region: CASSPRGGTSGNTIYF. DNA for the CDR3: TGTGCCAGCAGCCCACGGGGGGGGACCTCTGGAAACACCATATATTTT. The rearrangement links TRBV7-8 to TRBJ1-3; D is possibly TRBD1 (5 bases). V was pared by 5 bases and J by 0 bases, with 14 bases between. The germline gives CDR1 SGHVS, CDR2 FQNEAQ. This CDR3 comprises 16 residues.

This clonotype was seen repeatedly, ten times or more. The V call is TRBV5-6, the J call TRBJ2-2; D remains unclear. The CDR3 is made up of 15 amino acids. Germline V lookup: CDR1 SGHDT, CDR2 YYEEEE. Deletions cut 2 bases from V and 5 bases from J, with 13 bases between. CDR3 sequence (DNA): TGTGCCAGCAGCTTCCAGGACGGCCGGACCGGGGAGCTGTTTTTT. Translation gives CASSFQDGRTGELFF.

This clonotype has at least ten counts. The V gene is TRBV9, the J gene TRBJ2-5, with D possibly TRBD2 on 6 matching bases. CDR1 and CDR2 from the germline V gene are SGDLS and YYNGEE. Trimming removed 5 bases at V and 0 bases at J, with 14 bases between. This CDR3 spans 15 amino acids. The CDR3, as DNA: TGTGCCAGCAGTTTCGATGGCGGGAACCAAGAGACCCAGTACTTC. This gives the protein CASSFDGGNQETQYF.

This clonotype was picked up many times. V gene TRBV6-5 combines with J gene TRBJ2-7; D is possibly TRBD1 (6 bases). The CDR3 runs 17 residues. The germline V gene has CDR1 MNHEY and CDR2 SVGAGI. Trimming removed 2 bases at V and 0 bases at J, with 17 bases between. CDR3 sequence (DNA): TGTGCCAGCAGTTACACGAGGGACAATGGCCTCTCCTACGAGCAGTACTTC. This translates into CASSYTRDNGLSYEQYF.